The 24 T cell receptor beta chains reported below all come from one sample, sequenced in a study of blood T cell repertoires in COVID-19. Measured with immunoSEQ multiplex PCR; TCRdb has only the in-frame clones, and not every one. The sample shows 150,000 or so clones, about 85% of them seen only once. Sequencing was performed on peripheral blood. The source is a woman in her forties with active or convalescent COVID-19.

The sample holds one count of this clone. The chain uses TRBV4-3 and TRBJ1-6; D not certain. The V gene lost 4 bases and the J gene lost 8 bases, with 15 bases spanning the gap. In germline, CDR1 is LGHNA, CDR2 YSLEER. The CDR3 sequence is 15 residues long. CDR3 sequence (DNA): TGCGCCAGCAGCCGATTGGGTACAGAACATTCACCCCTCCACTTT. As protein: CASSRLGTEHSPLHF.

This sequence joins TRBV6-1 and TRBJ1-5; D unresolved. The germline CDR1 and CDR2 sequences are MNHNS and SASEGT. The CDR3 loop spans 13 amino acids. V lost 2 bases and J lost 7, with 9 bases in between. The CDR3 region has the DNA TGTGCCAGCAGTGAATGGGGAGGGCAGCCCCAGCATTTT. Protein product: CASSEWGGQPQHF.

This clone was seen a handful of times. As DNA, the CDR3 is TGTGCCAGTAGCCTTACAGAACTAGACTACTACGAGCAGTACTTC. This gives the protein CASSLTELDYYEQYF. The chain has TRBV19 and TRBJ2-7; D is perhaps TRBD2 (5 bases). Trimming shortened V by 6 bases and J by 3 bases, and 18 bases separated the two germline ends. The length of the CDR3 is 15 residues. Germline-derived CDR1 and CDR2 are LNHDA and SQIVND (reference sequence).

This sequence joins TRBV10-1 and TRBJ2-1, with 8 bases fitting TRBD2. Per the germline V gene, CDR1 is WNHNN and CDR2 is SYGVQD (reference sequence). J gave up 12 bases and V 3 bases, and 10 bases lay outside the gene matches. This CDR3 has 14 amino acids. CDR3 nucleotides: TGCGCCAGCAGTGAACTCGGGACTAGTACTGGGCAGTTCTTC. It encodes CASSELGTSTGQFF.

This clone has just one count. V is TRBV3-1 (or the pseudogene TRBV3-2) and J is TRBJ1-2; 9 bases line up with TRBD1. The V and J ends lost 0 bases and 4 bases, in that order; junction bases with no gene match: 3. This CDR3 is 15 amino acids long. The germline V gene encodes CDR1 LGHDT and CDR2 YNNKEL (reference sequence). CDR3 bases: TGTGCCAGCAGCCAAGAAAGGGGACAGGGCTATGGCTACACCTTC. This gives the protein CASSQERGQGYGYTF.

The rearrangement links TRBV10-2 to TRBJ1-6; 8 positions match TRBD1. With V trimmed by 0 bases and J by 18 bases, 4 bases remained unmatched. Germline values: CDR1 WSHSY, CDR2 SAAADI. The CDR3 is made up of 12 amino acids. DNA of the CDR3: TGCGCCAGCAGTGAGTCGGGACAGGTTTCCCACTTT. Translating it yields CASSESGQVSHF.

With respect to this clone: Different DNA sequences within this sample yield the same CDR3. The CDR3 DNA sequence: TGTGCCAGCAGTCTCACCGGGACAGGAGGCAATGAAAAACTGTTTTTT. Protein product: CASSLTGTGGNEKLFF. The genes are TRBV7-6 and TRBJ1-4; 8 nucleotides line up with TRBD1. The V gene's germline CDR1 is SGHVS and CDR2 FNYEAQ. The CDR3 covers 16 residues. J was trimmed by 5 bases and V by 6 bases; bases with no gene match: 11.

The chain recombines TRBV5-6 with TRBJ1-1; D is possibly TRBD1 (5 bases). The CDR3 contains 14 residues. The germline gives CDR1 SGHDT, CDR2 YYEEEE. The V gene lost 5 bases and the J gene lost 6 bases, with 17 bases spanning the gap. CDR3 DNA sequence: TGTGCCAGCAGTGTTCCCCCCTGGGGCGCTGAAGCTTTCTTT. Its protein product is CASSVPPWGAEAFF.

The chain recombines TRBV24-1 with TRBJ1-5; D call uncertain. Trimming left V 4 bases short and J 0 bases short, with 3 bases between. The CDR3 is 13 amino acids. Germline V gene data show CDR1 as KGHDR and CDR2 as SFDVKD. In DNA form, the CDR3 reads TGTGCCACCAGTGAATATAGCAATCAGCCCCAGCATTTT. Protein product: CATSEYSNQPQHF.

In DNA form, the CDR3 reads TGTGCCAGCACCAAATCTCCAGATTATGGCTACACCTTC. This sequence encodes CASTKSPDYGYTF. The rearrangement links TRBV27 to TRBJ1-2, with D hard to call. Trimming took off 7 bases at V and 5 bases at J, with 14 bases between the two ends. The length of the CDR3 is 13 residues. Per the germline V gene, CDR1 is MNHEY and CDR2 is SMNVEV (reference sequence).

The chain links TRBV28 to TRBJ1-6; possible D gene TRBD1, 6 bases. CDR1 and CDR2 (germline): MDHEN, SYDVKM. This CDR3 is built from 15 residues. Trimming left V 2 bases short and J 7 bases short, with 12 bases between. The CDR3 protein is CASSLPDSRNSPLHF. DNA of the CDR3: TGTGCCAGCAGTTTACCGGACAGCCGGAATTCACCCCTCCACTTT.

The chain uses TRBV7-2 and TRBJ1-6; the match to TRBD1 covers 10 bases. V was clipped by 5 bases and J by 10 bases; unmatched bases: 8. In germline, CDR1 is SGHTA, CDR2 FQGNSA. The CDR3 loop spans 15 amino acids. CDR3 sequence (DNA): TGTGCCAGCAGCCCTCAGACAGGGGGCGGGTCACCCCTCCACTTT. Amino acid sequence: CASSPQTGGGSPLHF.

The J gene is TRBJ2-1, the V gene TRBV2; D may be TRBD1 (5 bases). This CDR3 comprises 15 residues. Germline V gene sequence: CDR1 SNHLY, CDR2 FYNNEI. The V and J ends lost 1 base and 0 bases respectively, with 7 bases between them. The CDR3 DNA sequence: TGTGCCAGCAGTGAAGTAACAGGCTCCTACAATGAGCAGTTCTTC. Amino acids: CASSEVTGSYNEQFF.

The V gene is TRBV4-1, the J gene TRBJ2-3; perhaps TRBD1 as D (5 bases). Trimming pared 2 bases from V and 6 bases from J, leaving 12 bases between. The germline CDR1 and CDR2 sequences are MGHRA and YSYEKL. This CDR3 region has 14 residues. CDR3 protein: CASSQTQGTDTQYF. CDR3 nucleotide sequence: TGCGCCAGCAGCCAAACCCAGGGTACCGATACGCAGTATTTT.

The chain uses TRBV4-1 and TRBJ2-2; D call uncertain. CDR3 length: 17 amino acids. Trimming stripped 4 bases from V and 0 bases from J, with 15 bases between. The germline CDR1 and CDR2 sequences are MGHRA and YSYEKL. In DNA, the CDR3 is TGCGCCAGCAGCCGAAAAGGTGGGCAGACGAACACCGGGGAGCTGTTTTTT. It specifies CASSRKGGQTNTGELFF.

V and J are TRBV30 and TRBJ1-6; 8 positions match TRBD1. With V trimmed by 2 bases and J by 7 bases, 7 bases remained unmatched. The CDR3 consists of 15 residues. Germline values: CDR1 GTSNPN, CDR2 SVGIG (reference sequence). This CDR3 reads CAWSPGGAGNSPLHF. The CDR3 DNA sequence: TGTGCCTGGAGTCCAGGGGGCGCGGGAAATTCACCCCTCCACTTT.

This rearrangement joins TRBV2 to TRBJ1-1; maybe TRBD1 (6 bases). Trimming shortened V by 6 bases and J by 7 bases, and 21 bases separated the two germline ends. The CDR3 contains 15 residues. Per germline, CDR1 SNHLY and CDR2 FYNNEI. CDR3 sequence (DNA): TGTGCCAGCAGGCTACTTTACTTGGACAGTTTTGAAGCTTTCTTT. It codes for CASRLLYLDSFEAFF.

The chain carries TRBV5-4 and TRBJ2-1; the D gene is possibly TRBD1 (6 bases). The V gene lost 4 bases and the J gene lost 2 bases, with 13 bases spanning the gap. There are 15 residues in the CDR3. Germline values: CDR1 SGHNT, CDR2 YYREEE (reference sequence). Written as DNA, the CDR3 is TGTGCCAGCAGCGGTGGCGCAGGGGCCTACAATGAGCAGTTCTTC. Protein: CASSGGAGAYNEQFF.

This clone was counted a single time. V usage is TRBV19 and J usage is TRBJ2-4; D perhaps matches TRBD1 (7 bases). Germline CDR1 LNHDA, CDR2 SQIVND (reference sequence). There are 15 residues in the CDR3. Trimming stripped 6 bases from V and 1 base from J, with 13 bases between. CDR3 loop: CASSEPGGAKNIQYF. The CDR3, as DNA: TGTGCCAGTAGCGAGCCAGGGGGGGCCAAAAACATTCAGTACTTC.

The V gene is TRBV27, the J gene TRBJ1-1, with unresolved D. This CDR3 comprises 14 residues. Trimming took 4 bases from V and 4 from J, leaving 13 bases between them. CDR1 MNHEY and CDR2 SMNVEV come from the germline V gene (reference sequence). CDR3 protein: CASSSFAVGTEAFF. Written as DNA, the CDR3 is TGTGCCAGCAGTTCCTTCGCCGTCGGCACTGAAGCTTTCTTT.

The V call is TRBV2, the J call TRBJ1-6, with D possibly being TRBD1 (5 bases). CDR1 is SNHLY, CDR2 FYNNEI, per germline. The CDR3 length is 14 residues. V lost 5 bases to trimming and J lost 9 bases, with 14 bases between them. CDR3 amino acids: CASSPQGTSSPLHF. For the CDR3, the DNA is TGTGCCAGCAGTCCCCAAGGGACTAGTTCACCCCTCCACTTT.

This chain links TRBV13 with TRBJ2-1; 9 bases are shared with TRBD1. CDR1 is PRHDT and CDR2 is FYEKMQ in the germline V gene (reference sequence). The V gene end was trimmed by 5 bases and the J gene end by 5 bases; junction bases not matched to a gene: 4. This CDR3 has 14 residues. The CDR3 bases are TGTGCCAGCAGCCTGGACAGGGGAGACAATGAGCAGTTCTTC. Amino acids: CASSLDRGDNEQFF.

This chain links TRBV12-3 or TRBV12-4 with TRBJ1-2, with D hard to call. The CDR3 has 13 residues. The V end lost 0 bases, the J end lost 2 bases, and 4 bases lay between the germline ends. The DNA of the CDR3 is TGTGCCAGCAGTTTAGCCTCCAACTATGGCTACACCTTC. This codes for CASSLASNYGYTF.

The chain carries TRBV10-2 and TRBJ1-5; maybe TRBD1 (6 bases). Between the trimmed V and J ends, which lost 7 bases and 7 bases, there was a span of 14 bases. This CDR3 spans 13 amino acids. The V gene's germline CDR1 is WSHSY and CDR2 SAAADI. DNA of the CDR3: TGCGCCAGCAAGGGGGGGGTTGGACAGCCCCAGCATTTT. This translates into CASKGGVGQPQHF.